A selection of T cell receptor beta chains follows, all from one sample in a study of T cell responses to AZD1222 COVID-19 vaccine. The assay was immunoSEQ multiplex PCR, and TCRdb's table has in-frame clones only and misses some. The sample has over 85,000 clones, about four fifths seen once; the top ten hold roughly 4.5%. Here the sequenced sample was peripheral blood, taken on day 0 of AZD1222 vaccination. The receptor source for this set is an adult in good health. Both conserved end residues are part of each CDR3. D genes are given only for firm matches. Clone size is given for some rows only: seen once, a few or many times, or a class if the clone is expanded.

abundance: NA
d_gene: NA
j_gene: TRBJ1-1
v_gene: TRBV2
CDR3nt: TGTGCCAGCAGTGTTGTTAAGGGGATTGAAGCTTTCTTT
CDR3aa: CASSVVKGIEAFF

abundance: NA
d_gene: NA
j_gene: TRBJ1-3
v_gene: TRBV11-2
CDR3nt: TGTGCCAGCAGCCAGCGCGGATCTGGAAACACCATATATTTT
CDR3aa: CASSQRGSGNTIYF

abundance: NA
d_gene: TRBD1
j_gene: TRBJ2-5
v_gene: TRBV7-2
CDR3nt: TGTGCCAGCAGCGATAGGACAGGACAAGAGACCCAGTACTTC
CDR3aa: CASSDRTGQETQYF

abundance: NA
d_gene: NA
j_gene: TRBJ1-2
v_gene: TRBV2
CDR3nt: TGTGCCAGCAGCGCCTGGGGCAGCACTAACTATGGCTACACCTTC
CDR3aa: CASSAWGSTNYGYTF

abundance: NA
d_gene: NA
j_gene: TRBJ2-7
v_gene: TRBV5-1
CDR3nt: TGCGCCAGCAGCTTGGTCCCCAGAGACTCCTACGAGCAGTACTTC
CDR3aa: CASSLVPRDSYEQYF

abundance: NA
d_gene: NA
j_gene: TRBJ2-7
v_gene: TRBV5-1
CDR3nt: TGCGCCAGCAGCGAGGACAGCCTCGAGCAGTACTTC
CDR3aa: CASSEDSLEQYF

abundance: NA
d_gene: NA
j_gene: TRBJ1-2
v_gene: TRBV7-9
CDR3nt: TGTGCCAGCACCAATCGAGGGGACCCCTATGGCTACACCTTC
CDR3aa: CASTNRGDPYGYTF

abundance: NA
d_gene: NA
j_gene: TRBJ1-1
v_gene: TRBV7-2
CDR3nt: TGTGCCAGCAGCTGGCGGCAGGGAATGACCACTGAAGCTTTCTTT
CDR3aa: CASSWRQGMTTEAFF

abundance: few
d_gene: NA
j_gene: TRBJ1-2
v_gene: TRBV15
CDR3nt: TGTGCCACCAGCACCAGACAGCCTACTACGGGGGGCTACACCTTC
CDR3aa: CATSTRQPTTGGYTF

abundance: once
d_gene: TRBD2
j_gene: TRBJ2-1
v_gene: TRBV6-5
CDR3nt: TGTGCCAGCAGTACGGGGGGGCTCTCCTACAATGAGCAGTTCTTC
CDR3aa: CASSTGGLSYNEQFF

abundance: NA
d_gene: NA
j_gene: TRBJ2-1
v_gene: TRBV9
CDR3nt: TGTGCCAGCAGCGTCGGCGGCGGCTACAATGAGCAGTTCTTC
CDR3aa: CASSVGGGYNEQFF

abundance: NA
d_gene: NA
j_gene: TRBJ2-1
v_gene: TRBV5-1
CDR3nt: TGCGCCAGCAGCACCGTCAATGAGCAGTTCTTC
CDR3aa: CASSTVNEQFF

abundance: NA
d_gene: NA
j_gene: TRBJ2-1
v_gene: TRBV7-3
CDR3nt: TGTGCCAGCTCTCCCTGGGCCAGAAAACTCGATGAGCAGTTCTTC
CDR3aa: CASSPWARKLDEQFF

abundance: once
d_gene: NA
j_gene: TRBJ1-6
v_gene: TRBV19
CDR3nt: TGTGCCAGTAGTAGGGGAGGATTCGGGGAATCACCCCTCCACTTT
CDR3aa: CASSRGGFGESPLHF

abundance: NA
d_gene: NA
j_gene: TRBJ1-1
v_gene: TRBV6-5
CDR3nt: TGTGCCACCCTAAAAAGAACAGGGCCGAACACTGAAGCTTTCTTT
CDR3aa: CATLKRTGPNTEAFF

abundance: few
d_gene: NA
j_gene: TRBJ2-3
v_gene: TRBV11-2
CDR3nt: TGTGCCAGCAGCTTCGGACGGGGGATCACAGATACGCAGTATTTT
CDR3aa: CASSFGRGITDTQYF

abundance: NA
d_gene: NA
j_gene: TRBJ1-3
v_gene: TRBV5-1
CDR3nt: TGCGCCAGCAGCCGAGAAAGGGTGGCCTCTGGAAACACCATATATTTT
CDR3aa: CASSRERVASGNTIYF

abundance: NA
d_gene: NA
j_gene: TRBJ1-2
v_gene: TRBV30
CDR3nt: TGTGCCTGGAGTGTATTAAGGGGTCGTGGCTACACCTTC
CDR3aa: CAWSVLRGRGYTF